The 24 T cell receptor beta chains below were found in one sample sequenced in a study of response to subunit inactivated influenza vaccine. TCRdb re-analysed the RT-PCR reads in MiXCR, keeping a single row per CDR3 protein. The table includes around 790,000 distinct CDR3 sequences, approximately 22% detected once. Sequences were derived from PBMCs from blood, sampled more than 4 days after vaccination. These TCRs come from a man aged 50 or older who received an inactivated influenza vaccine.

The chain carries TRBV29-1 and TRBJ2-5, with 8 bases identical to TRBD1. Germline CDR1 and CDR2: SQVTM and ANQGSEA. V lost 6 bases, J lost 3 bases, and 9 bases stayed unmatched. The CDR3 is 14 residues long. As DNA, the CDR3 is TGCAGCGTCCGCACCGGGACAGGAAAAGAGACCCAGTACTTC. Amino acid sequence: CSVRTGTGKETQYF.

This chain links TRBV12-3 or TRBV12-4 with TRBJ2-2, with a tentative D call TRBD1 (6 bases). There are 15 residues in the CDR3. Trimming took off 3 bases at V and 7 bases at J, with 15 bases between the two ends. The CDR3 loop reads CASSLGDTHGGELFF. The CDR3 region has the DNA TGTGCCAGCAGTTTGGGGGACACCCACGGCGGGGAGCTGTTTTTT.

This clonotype showed up many times. The genes are TRBV10-2 and TRBJ2-4; 7 bases line up with TRBD1. The germline CDR1 and CDR2 sequences are WSHSY and SAAADI. The V and J ends lost 6 bases and 1 base, in that order; junction bases with no gene match: 6. The CDR3 consists of 15 residues. CDR3 amino acids: CASSLGDSAKNIQYF. The CDR3 nucleotides are TGCGCCAGCAGCCTAGGGGACAGCGCCAAAAACATTCAGTACTTC.

The rearrangement joins TRBV11-2 to TRBJ2-5, with 12 bases aligning to TRBD1. Germline trimming cut 6 bases from V and 5 bases from J; bases unmatched to any gene: 10. CDR1 SGHAT and CDR2 FQNNGV come from the germline V gene. This CDR3 contains 16 residues. The CDR3 DNA follows: TGTGCCAGCAGGTCACCGGGACAGGGGGCATTTGAGACCCAGTACTTC. Amino acid sequence: CASRSPGQGAFETQYF.

The rearrangement links TRBV28 to TRBJ2-7; no definite D call. V was pared by 6 bases and J by 4 bases, with 13 bases between. The CDR3 extends over 13 amino acids. Germline-derived CDR1 and CDR2 are MDHEN and SYDVKM. The CDR3 region has the DNA TGTGCCAGCAGAAATCCGCTAGGGTACGAGCAGTACTTC. It yields the protein CASRNPLGYEQYF. The full variable domain, completed using reference TRBV28 and TRBJ2-7, is DVKVTQSSRYLVKRTGEKVFLECVQDMDHENMFWYRQDPGLGLRLIYFSYDVKMKEKGDIPEGYSVSREKKERFSLILESASTNQTSMYLCASRNPLGYEQYFGPGTRLTVT.

This clonotype was found many times. The chain is built from TRBV7-2 and TRBJ2-1, with 9 nucleotides matching TRBD2. The CDR3 extends over 16 amino acids. The ends lost 3 bases at V and 4 bases at J; junction bases unmatched: 7. Germline V CDR1 and CDR2: SGHTA, FQGNSA. CDR3 coding DNA: TGTGCCAGCAGCTTGACTAGCGGAAATATATACAATGAGCAGTTCTTC. As protein: CASSLTSGNIYNEQFF.

The chain uses TRBV18 and TRBJ2-6; no reliable D call. Germline values: CDR1 KGHSH, CDR2 LQKENI. V lost 6 bases to trimming and J lost 1 base, with 13 bases between them. This CDR3 comprises 16 residues. The CDR3 nucleotides read TGTGCCAGCTCCACCTCTTTGGGGTCTGGGGCCAACGTCCTGACTTTC. Translation: CASSTSLGSGANVLTF.

This rearrangement joins TRBV7-9 to TRBJ2-2; no clear D gene. This CDR3 has 12 residues. Trimming shortened V by 9 bases and J by 5 bases, and 10 bases separated the two germline ends. The germline V gene encodes CDR1 SEHNR and CDR2 FQNEAQ (reference sequence). This chain's CDR3 is CASRRETGELFF. The CDR3 bases are TGTGCCAGTCGTAGGGAAACCGGGGAGCTGTTTTTT.

The chain uses TRBV12-3 or TRBV12-4 and TRBJ2-7; D gene unclear. This CDR3 has 14 residues. Trimming pared 5 bases from V and 4 bases from J, leaving 15 bases between. This CDR3 reads CASSPSQNRYEQYF. CDR3 coding DNA: TGTGCCAGCAGTCCTTCTCAGAATCGGTACGAGCAGTACTTC.

This rearrangement joins TRBV4-3 to TRBJ2-7; perhaps TRBD2 as D (6 bases). V lost 1 base and J lost 6, with 16 bases in between. The length of the CDR3 is 15 residues. Looked up from germline, CDR1 is LGHNA and CDR2 is YSLEER. The chain's CDR3 is CASSQVFGGSVEQYF. The CDR3 bases are TGCGCCAGCAGCCAAGTGTTTGGAGGGAGTGTCGAGCAGTACTTC.

The table lists this clonotype with a few counts. The rearrangement joins TRBV5-1 to TRBJ2-5; TRBD2 might be the D (5 bases). V was clipped by 6 bases and J by 3 bases, with 15 bases between them. The length of the CDR3 is 14 residues. From germline, CDR1 is SGHRS and CDR2 YFSETQ. The CDR3 reads CASTGGRGKETQYF. The DNA for the CDR3 is TGCGCCAGCACCGGTGGGCGAGGGAAAGAGACCCAGTACTTC.

This clonotype was seen many times. This chain joins TRBV12-3 or TRBV12-4 and TRBJ1-1, with D possibly matching TRBD1 (6 bases). The CDR3 is 14 residues long. The ends were cut back, 2 bases at V and 10 bases at J, with 17 bases in the middle. CDR3 nucleotide sequence: TGTGCCAGCAGTTTATTGTCGTGGGGGGCTGGAGCTTTCTTT. Its translation is CASSLLSWGAGAFF.

The chain employs TRBV6-6 and TRBJ2-7; D ambiguous. Germline lookup yields CDR1 MNHNY and CDR2 SVGAGI (reference sequence). The V end was cut by 0 bases, the J end by 11 bases, with 14 bases between. CDR3 length: 13 residues. CDR3 sequence reads: CASSYSVFYFEYF. The CDR3 DNA is TGTGCCAGCAGTTACTCGGTCTTTTATTTCGAGTACTTC.

There are many counts of this clonotype. The CDR3 loop reads CSASLLSGGKNEQFF. The CDR3 bases are TGCAGTGCTTCCCTCCTCAGCGGGGGGAAGAATGAGCAGTTCTTC. V is TRBV20-1 and J is TRBJ2-1; 9 bases fit TRBD2. CDR3 length: 15 residues. Looked up from germline, CDR1 is DFQATT and CDR2 is SNEGSKA (reference sequence). After removal of 5 bases from V and 7 bases from J, the junction contained 12 bases not matched to a gene.

This clonotype was counted only a few times. The rearrangement uses TRBV6-1 and TRBJ2-5; D is undetermined. Germline lookup yields CDR1 MNHNS and CDR2 SASEGT. Trimming shortened V by 7 bases and J by 3 bases, and 6 bases separated the two germline ends. CDR3 size: 11 residues. CDR3 in DNA: TGTGCCAGCACCCGAAAAGAGACCCAGTACTTC. The encoded protein is CASTRKETQYF.

V gene TRBV5-1 combines with J gene TRBJ2-5; no clear D gene. Trimming pared 0 bases from V and 4 bases from J, leaving 16 bases between. Germline V lookup: CDR1 SGHRS, CDR2 YFSETQ. There are 16 residues in the CDR3. In DNA, the CDR3 is TGCGCCAGCAGCTTGGAACGCACCAAAAGTACAGAGACCCAGTACTTC. Translation gives CASSLERTKSTETQYF.

The gene calls are TRBV3-1 and TRBJ1-6; TRBD1 matches 11 bases. Germline values: CDR1 LGHDT, CDR2 YNNKEL (reference sequence). With 3 bases clipped from V and 9 bases from J, the junction kept 1 base outside the gene matches. This CDR3 is 14 amino acids long. The CDR3 region is CASSQGQGVSPLHF. DNA for the CDR3: TGTGCCAGCAGCCAGGGACAGGGGGTTTCACCCCTCCACTTT.

The chain recombines TRBV6-2 or TRBV6-3 with TRBJ2-2; tentative D call: TRBD1 (6 bases). The V end lost 5 bases, the J end lost 0 bases, and 13 bases lay between the germline ends. This CDR3 has 16 residues. CDR1 and CDR2 from the germline V gene are MNHEY and SVGEGT. The CDR3 DNA follows: TGTGCCAGCAGTCCCCAGGACAGAACGAACACCGGGGAGCTGTTTTTT. This translates into CASSPQDRTNTGELFF.

This chain connects TRBV7-6 to TRBJ2-7, with a weak D call TRBD2 (5 bases). Trimming left V 2 bases short and J 3 bases short, with 17 bases between. CDR1 SGHVS and CDR2 FNYEAQ come from the germline V gene. The CDR3 is made up of 16 amino acids. For the CDR3, the DNA is TGTGCCAGCAGCTTATTGGGCTTGGGGAGTGGCTACGAGCAGTACTTC. Its protein is CASSLLGLGSGYEQYF.

This clonotype was counted only a few times. This chain connects TRBV24-1 to TRBJ2-7; TRBD2 agrees at 10 bases. This CDR3 is built from 14 residues. The V and J ends lost 4 bases and 6 bases, in that order; junction bases with no gene match: 5. CDR1 is KGHDR, CDR2 SFDVKD, per germline. Here the CDR3 reads CATSDPGTSAEQYF. The CDR3 nucleotides are TGTGCCACCAGTGACCCCGGGACTAGCGCCGAGCAGTACTTC.

J is TRBJ2-7 and V is TRBV12-3 or TRBV12-4; D uncertain. The CDR3 length is 13 residues. The V and J ends lost 6 bases and 2 bases respectively, with 11 bases between them. The CDR3 DNA follows: TGTGCCAGCAGAAACAGAGAAGCCTACGAGCAGTACTTC. Translating it yields CASRNREAYEQYF.

The chain links TRBV20-1 to TRBJ2-3, with 9 bases aligning to TRBD2. J lost 6 bases, V lost 6 bases, and 10 bases had no gene match. In germline, CDR1 is DFQATT, CDR2 SNEGSKA (reference sequence). This CDR3 is 14 amino acids long. CDR3 amino acids: CSAQIAGAPDTQYF. As DNA, the CDR3 is TGCAGTGCCCAAATAGCGGGGGCCCCCGATACGCAGTATTTT.

This clonotype showed up just a few times. The chain joins TRBV11-2 to TRBJ2-1, with D perhaps assigned TRBD1 or TRBD2 (5 bases each). The CDR3 sequence is 14 residues long. Germline values: CDR1 SGHAT, CDR2 FQNNGV. The V end was cut by 1 base, the J end by 4 bases, with 8 bases between. Written as DNA, the CDR3 is TGTGCCAGCAGCTTAGGGGACGGTTACAATGAGCAGTTCTTC. Its protein product is CASSLGDGYNEQFF.

This chain connects TRBV9 to TRBJ2-1; TRBD2 matches at 9 bases. Trimming removed 1 base from V and 6 bases from J; junction bases left unmatched: 5. The germline V gene has CDR1 SGDLS and CDR2 YYNGEE. This CDR3 has 15 amino acids. The DNA for the CDR3 is TGTGCCAGCAGCGTATCTAGCGGGGTTTTCAATGAGCAGTTCTTC. It yields the protein CASSVSSGVFNEQFF. Using reference TRBV9 and TRBJ2-1 for the parts outside the CDR3, the full variable domain is DSGVTQTPKHLITATGQRVTLRCSPRSGDLSVYWYQQSLDQGLQFLIQYYNGEERAKGNILERFSAQQFPDLHSELNLSSLELGDSALYFCASSVSSGVFNEQFFGPGTRLTVL.